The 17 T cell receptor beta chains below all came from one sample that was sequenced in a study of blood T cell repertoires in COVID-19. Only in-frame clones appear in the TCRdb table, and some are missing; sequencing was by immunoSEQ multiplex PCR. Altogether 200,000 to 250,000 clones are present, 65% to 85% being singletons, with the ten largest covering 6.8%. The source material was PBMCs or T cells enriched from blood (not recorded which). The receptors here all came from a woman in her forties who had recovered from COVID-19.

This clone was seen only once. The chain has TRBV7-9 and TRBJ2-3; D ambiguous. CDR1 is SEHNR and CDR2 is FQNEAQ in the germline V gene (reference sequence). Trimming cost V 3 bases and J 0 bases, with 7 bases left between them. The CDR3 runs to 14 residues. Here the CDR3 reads CASSFPTSTDTQYF. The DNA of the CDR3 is TGTGCCAGCAGCTTTCCGACTAGCACAGATACGCAGTATTTT.

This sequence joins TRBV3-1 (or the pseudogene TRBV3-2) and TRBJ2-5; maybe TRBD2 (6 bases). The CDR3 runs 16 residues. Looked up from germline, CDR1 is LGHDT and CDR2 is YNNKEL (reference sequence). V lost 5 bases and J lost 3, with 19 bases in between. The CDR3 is CASSTATLATEETQYF. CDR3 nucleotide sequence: TGTGCCAGCAGCACGGCGACCCTAGCGACAGAAGAGACCCAGTACTTC.

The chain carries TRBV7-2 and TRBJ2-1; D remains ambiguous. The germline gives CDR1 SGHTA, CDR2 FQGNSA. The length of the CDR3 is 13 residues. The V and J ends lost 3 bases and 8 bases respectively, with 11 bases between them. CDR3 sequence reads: CASSFQIRDEQFF. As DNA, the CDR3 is TGTGCCAGCAGCTTTCAGATACGGGATGAGCAGTTCTTC.

The CDR3 sequence: CASSPGTGGNTIYF. CDR3 nucleotide sequence: TGCGCCAGCAGCCCGGGGACAGGAGGAAACACCATATATTTT. This rearrangement joins TRBV5-1 to TRBJ1-3, with TRBD1 matching 8 bases. Per germline, CDR1 SGHRS and CDR2 YFSETQ. The V segment lost 4 bases and the J segment 4 bases; nucleotides outside the gene matches: 4. The CDR3 is 14 residues long. The entire variable domain, with the rest obtained from reference TRBV5-1 and TRBJ1-3, is as follows: KAGVTQTPRYLIKTRGQQVTLSCSPISGHRSVSWYQQTPGQGLQFLFEYFSETQRNKGNFPGRFSGRQFSNSRSEMNVSTLELGDSALYLCASSPGTGGNTIYFGEGSWLTVV.

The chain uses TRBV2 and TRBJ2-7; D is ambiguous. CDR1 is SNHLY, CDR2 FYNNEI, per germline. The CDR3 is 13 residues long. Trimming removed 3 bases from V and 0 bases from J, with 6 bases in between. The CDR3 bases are TGTGCCAGCAGTGAGCGGCCCTCCTACGAGCAGTACGTC. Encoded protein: CASSERPSYEQYV.

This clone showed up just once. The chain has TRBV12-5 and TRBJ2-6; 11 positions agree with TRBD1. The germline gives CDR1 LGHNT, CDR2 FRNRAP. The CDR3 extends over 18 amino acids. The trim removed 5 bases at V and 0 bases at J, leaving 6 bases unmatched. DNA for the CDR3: TGTGCTAGTGGTCCGGGGACAGGGGGATACTCTGGGGCCAACGTCCTGACTTTC. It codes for CASGPGTGGYSGANVLTF.

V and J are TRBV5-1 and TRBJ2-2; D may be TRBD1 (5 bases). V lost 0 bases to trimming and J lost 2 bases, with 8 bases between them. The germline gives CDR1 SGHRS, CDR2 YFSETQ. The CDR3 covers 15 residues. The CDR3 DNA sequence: TGCGCCAGCAGCTTGGAACAGGCCAACACCGGGGAGCTGTTTTTT. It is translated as CASSLEQANTGELFF.

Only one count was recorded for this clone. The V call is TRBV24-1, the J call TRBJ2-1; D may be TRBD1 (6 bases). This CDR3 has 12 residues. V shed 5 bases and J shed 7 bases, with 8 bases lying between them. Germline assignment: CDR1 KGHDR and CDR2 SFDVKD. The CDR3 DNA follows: TGTGCCACCAGTGTCAGGGGAAATGAGCAGTTCTTC. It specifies CATSVRGNEQFF.

The CDR3 loop reads CASSYGQGRNQPQHF. The CDR3 region has the DNA TGTGCCAGTAGTTACGGACAGGGGAGGAATCAGCCCCAGCATTTT. The chain joins TRBV19 to TRBJ1-5; 9 bases agree with TRBD1. The CDR3 loop spans 15 amino acids. Germline CDR1 reads LNHDA; CDR2 reads SQIVND (reference sequence). V shed 5 bases, J shed 4 bases, and the junction held 6 bases outside the gene matches.

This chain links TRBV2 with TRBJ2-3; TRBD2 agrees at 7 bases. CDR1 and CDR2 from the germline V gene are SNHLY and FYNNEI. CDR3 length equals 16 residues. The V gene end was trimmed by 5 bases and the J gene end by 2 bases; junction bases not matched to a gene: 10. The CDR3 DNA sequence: TGTGCCAGCAGTCGGGGAGCTAGCGGAGACACAGATACGCAGTATTTT. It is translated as CASSRGASGDTDTQYF.

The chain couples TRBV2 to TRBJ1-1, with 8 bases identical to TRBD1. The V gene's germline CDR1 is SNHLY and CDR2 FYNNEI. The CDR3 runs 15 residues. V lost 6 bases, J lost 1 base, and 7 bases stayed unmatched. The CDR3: CASRSSGGKNTEAFF. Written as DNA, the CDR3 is TGTGCCAGCAGGTCCTCAGGGGGCAAGAACACTGAAGCTTTCTTT.

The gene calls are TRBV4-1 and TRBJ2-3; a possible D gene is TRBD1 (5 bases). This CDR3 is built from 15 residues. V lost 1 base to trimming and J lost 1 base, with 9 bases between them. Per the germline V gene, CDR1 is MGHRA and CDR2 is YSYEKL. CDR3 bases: TGCGCCAGCAGCCAAGGTTGGGGCGGCACAGATACGCAGTATTTT. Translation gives CASSQGWGGTDTQYF.

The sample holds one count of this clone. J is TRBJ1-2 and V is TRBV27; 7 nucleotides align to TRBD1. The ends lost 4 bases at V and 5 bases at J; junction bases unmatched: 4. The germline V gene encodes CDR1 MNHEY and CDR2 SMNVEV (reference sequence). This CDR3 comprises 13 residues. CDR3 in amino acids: CASSSQGVYGYTF. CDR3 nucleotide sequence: TGTGCCAGCAGTTCCCAGGGGGTTTATGGCTACACCTTC.

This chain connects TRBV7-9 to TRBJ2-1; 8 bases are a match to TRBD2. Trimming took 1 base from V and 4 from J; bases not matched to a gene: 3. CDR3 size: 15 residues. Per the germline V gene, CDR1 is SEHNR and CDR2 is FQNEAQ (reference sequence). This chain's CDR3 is CASSLEERGYNEQFF. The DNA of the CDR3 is TGTGCCAGCAGCTTAGAGGAGCGGGGGTACAATGAGCAGTTCTTC.

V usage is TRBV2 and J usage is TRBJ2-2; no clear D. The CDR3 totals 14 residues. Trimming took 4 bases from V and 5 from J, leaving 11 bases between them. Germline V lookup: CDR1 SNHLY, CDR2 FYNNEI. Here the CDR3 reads CASSVGQLTGELFF. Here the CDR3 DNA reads TGTGCCAGCAGTGTTGGGCAGCTTACCGGGGAGCTGTTTTTT.

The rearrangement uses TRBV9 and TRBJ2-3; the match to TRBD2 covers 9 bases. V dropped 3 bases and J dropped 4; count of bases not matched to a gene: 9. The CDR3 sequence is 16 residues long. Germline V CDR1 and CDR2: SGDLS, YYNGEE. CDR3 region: CASSARGSGSPDTQYF. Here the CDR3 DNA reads TGTGCCAGCAGCGCCCGAGGTAGCGGGAGTCCAGATACGCAGTATTTT. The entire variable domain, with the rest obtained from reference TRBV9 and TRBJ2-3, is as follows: DSGVTQTPKHLITATGQRVTLRCSPRSGDLSVYWYQQSLDQGLQFLIQYYNGEERAKGNILERFSAQQFPDLHSELNLSSLELGDSALYFCASSARGSGSPDTQYFGPGTRLTVL.

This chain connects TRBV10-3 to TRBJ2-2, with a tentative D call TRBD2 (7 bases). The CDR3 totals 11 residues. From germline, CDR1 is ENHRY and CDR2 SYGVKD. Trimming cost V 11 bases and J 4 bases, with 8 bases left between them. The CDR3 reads CAAGATGELFF. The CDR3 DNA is TGTGCCGCGGGGGCCACCGGGGAGCTGTTTTTT.